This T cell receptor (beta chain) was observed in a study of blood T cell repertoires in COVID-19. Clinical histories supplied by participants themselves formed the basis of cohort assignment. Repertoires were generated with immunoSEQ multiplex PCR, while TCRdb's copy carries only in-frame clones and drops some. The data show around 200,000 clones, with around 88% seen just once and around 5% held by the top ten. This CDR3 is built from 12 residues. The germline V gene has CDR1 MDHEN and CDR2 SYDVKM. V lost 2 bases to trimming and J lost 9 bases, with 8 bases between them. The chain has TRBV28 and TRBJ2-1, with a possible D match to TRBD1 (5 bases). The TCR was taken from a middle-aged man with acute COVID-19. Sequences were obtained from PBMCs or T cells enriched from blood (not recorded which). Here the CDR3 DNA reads TGTGCCAGCAGTTTAAAGGGGTTTGAGCAGTTCTTC. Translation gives CASSLKGFEQFF.